This T cell receptor beta chain was recovered during a study of spatial heterogeneity in lung cancer. Study context: On average, each unique TCR and UMI combination appeared more than ten times in raw reads. Points from the study as a whole: Follow-up blood showed ubiquitous expanded tumor TCRs less than blood at resection did.

A distinct unique molecular identifier was carried by each TCR cDNA molecule. MiXCR, run by TCRdb on the 5' RACE reads, gives a single entry per CDR3 protein. The repertoire holds roughly 80,000 distinct CDR3 sequences, roughly an eighth seen once, with about 4.6% in the top ten. Details on this clonotype: No antigen is known for it.

V shed 4 bases and J 8 bases; nucleotides not matched to a gene: 7. Germline CDR1 SGDLS, CDR2 YYNGEE. The length of the CDR3 is 15 residues. The time point is: sample taken at primary tumor resection. Whole RNA came from tumor, nontumor lung or frozen PBMC and was sequenced without being sorted. The cohort: roughly 72 early-stage, untreated non-small cell lung cancer patients. This chain joins TRBV9 and TRBJ2-1; 12 nucleotides line up with TRBD1. The material sequenced was PBMCs, taken at surgery. The source is a male donor with early-stage non-small cell lung cancer. CDR3 DNA: TGTGCCAGCAGCCGAGGGGACAGGGGGCGAGATGAGCAGTTCTTC. It is translated as CASSRGDRGRDEQFF.